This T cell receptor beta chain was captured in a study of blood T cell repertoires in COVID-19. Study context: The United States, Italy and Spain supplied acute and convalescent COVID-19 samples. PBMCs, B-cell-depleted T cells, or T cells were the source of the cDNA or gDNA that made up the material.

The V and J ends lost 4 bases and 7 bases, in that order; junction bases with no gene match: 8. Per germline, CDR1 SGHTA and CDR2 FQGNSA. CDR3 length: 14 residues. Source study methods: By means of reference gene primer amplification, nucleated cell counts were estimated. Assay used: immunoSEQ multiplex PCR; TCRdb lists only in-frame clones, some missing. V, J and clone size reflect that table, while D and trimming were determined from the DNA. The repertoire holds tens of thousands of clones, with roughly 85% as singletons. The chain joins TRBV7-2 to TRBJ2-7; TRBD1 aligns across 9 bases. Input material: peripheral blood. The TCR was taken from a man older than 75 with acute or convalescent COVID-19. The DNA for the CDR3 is TGTGCCAGCAGCTGGGGGACAGGGTCCGGGGAGCAGTACTTC. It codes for CASSWGTGSGEQYF.